This T cell receptor (beta chain) was found in a study of CD8 T cells in Susac syndrome. Of note for this clonotype: Its antigen is undetermined.

When the RNA was reverse transcribed, random hexamers were used with an input of roughly 0.45 to 1 ug. Multiplex immunoSEQ PCR targeted 54 Vbeta and 13 Jbeta TCR beta segments. TCRdb ran MiXCR on the immunoSEQ multiplex PCR reads and lists one entry per CDR3 protein. Altogether about 120,000 distinct CDR3 sequences are present, just under 95% being singletons, with the ten largest covering 0.093%. V dropped 5 bases and J dropped 0 bases, with 16 bases sitting between them. Per the germline V gene, CDR1 is SEHNR and CDR2 is FQNEAQ (reference sequence). The CDR3 covers 16 residues. General study results and limits: Only a relatively small number of individuals were included in the TCR sequencing and HLA analysis.

From blood CD8+ and CD4+ T cells, TCR beta sequences were generated. The multiple sclerosis controls were treatment-naive patients with relapsing-remitting disease that was stable or active. This chain links TRBV7-9 with TRBJ1-2; the D is unclear. The source is a human donor with multiple sclerosis. Sequencing used CD4+ T cells from PBMCs. CDR3 sequence (DNA): TGTGCCAGCAGCCGTCAACGGGTGAGGACTAACTATGGCTACACCTTC. Its protein product is CASSRQRVRTNYGYTF.